This TCR beta chain appears in the sequencing data of a study of stem cell transplantation in POMP-related autoinflammatory disease. Study context: Before transplant, CD4+ T cells skewed naive and CD8+ proportions were low.

The CDR3 covers 18 residues. The germline V and J ends were trimmed by 0 bases and 3 bases, with 21 bases remaining between them. CDR1 and CDR2 (germline): MGHRA, YSYEKL. Regarding the study as a whole: In patients with PRAID, every analyzed T-cell subset tended to show lower diversity and higher clonality. In PRAID patients, the number of distinct TRB V-J gene pairings was restricted.

Using immunoSEQ multiplex PCR, the repertoire was profiled, and TCRdb retains in-frame clones only, with some absent. In the table there are under 11,000 clones, around 86% of which are singletons. About this clone: Its antigen is currently unknown.

V usage is TRBV4-1 and J usage is TRBJ2-7; D ambiguous. This TCR came from a human donor with POMP-related autoinflammation and immune dysregulation (PRAID). The starting material was CD8+ T cells from PBMCs, obtained before stem cell transplantation. CDR3 sequence: CASSQDHPKVNVYYEQYF. DNA for the CDR3: TGCGCCAGCAGCCAAGACCACCCAAAGGTCAACGTTTACTACGAGCAGTACTTC.